Presented here are 17 T cell receptor beta chains from one specimen sequenced in a study of human T cells and chemical hapten exposure. From the RACE reads, TCRdb called clonotypes with MiXCR, one entry per CDR3 protein. This sample has 370,000 or so distinct CDR3 sequences; roughly 5% occur once, and the top ten carry over 2%. The time point is: patch test 1, 2 weeks after DPC sensitization. Stated treatment: therapeutic diphenylcyclopropenone sensitization with weekly scalp DPC. The specimen was whole blood, collected in connection with sensitization to the hapten diphenylcyclopropenone (DPC). All receptors derive from a woman in her 50s with alopecia areata. Some clones in this sample may be carry-over from other donors' samples.

The V call is TRBV6-5, the J call TRBJ2-7, with D perhaps matching TRBD1 or TRBD2 (5 bases each). The germline V gene encodes CDR1 MNHEY and CDR2 SVGAGI. The CDR3 covers 15 residues. V gave up 6 bases and J gave up 6 bases, with 21 bases separating them. CDR3 nucleotide sequence: TGTGCCAGCAGACTCGGGGCCTACCCAACCTCCGAGCAGTACTTC. It yields the protein CASRLGAYPTSEQYF.

The rearrangement joins TRBV28 to TRBJ2-1; unclear D gene. From germline, CDR1 is MDHEN and CDR2 SYDVKM. The CDR3 loop spans 14 amino acids. The V end lost 7 bases, the J end lost 2 bases, and 12 bases lay between the germline ends. The CDR3 nucleotides are TGTGCCAGCAATTCCCCTGGGCCCTACAATGAGCAGTTCTTC. Protein sequence: CASNSPGPYNEQFF.

This clonotype came up a few times. V and J are TRBV7-2 and TRBJ2-3; 8 bases fit TRBD1. The V and J ends lost 3 bases and 3 bases, in that order; junction bases with no gene match: 5. The CDR3 is 15 amino acids. The germline CDR1 and CDR2 sequences are SGHTA and FQGNSA. CDR3 amino acids: CASSFYGTGTDTQYF. DNA for the CDR3: TGTGCCAGCAGCTTTTACGGGACAGGTACAGATACGCAGTATTTT.

There are many counts of this clonotype. The chain is built from TRBV5-1 and TRBJ2-6; TRBD1 agrees at 8 bases. This CDR3 has 18 amino acids. CDR1 and CDR2 (germline): SGHRS, YFSETQ. V shed 0 bases, J shed 0 bases, and the junction held 5 bases outside the gene matches. For the CDR3, the DNA is TGCGCCAGCAGCTTGGAGGGGACAGGCCACTCTGGGGCCAACGTCCTGACTTTC. It specifies CASSLEGTGHSGANVLTF.

In this sample, this clonotype turned up many times. The V and J genes are TRBV20-1 and TRBJ1-1; 7 nucleotides line up with TRBD1. CDR1 is DFQATT, CDR2 SNEGSKA, per germline (reference sequence). Losses at the gene ends were 4 bases for V and 4 bases for J; bases not matched to a gene: 12. The CDR3 is made up of 15 amino acids. CDR3 in amino acids: CSATSVKGARTEAFF. CDR3 bases: TGCAGTGCTACCTCTGTCAAGGGGGCCCGCACTGAAGCTTTCTTT.

In its sample, this clonotype was seen a few times. A read error is possible here, since a much larger clone lies one base away. This rearrangement joins TRBV14 to TRBJ2-5; no clear D. Germline CDR1 and CDR2: SGHDN and FVKESK. V lost 1 base, J lost 5 bases, and 2 bases lay in between. The CDR3 has 11 residues. The CDR3 reads CASSQAETQYF. The CDR3 region has the DNA TGTGCCAGCAGCCAAGCGGAGACCCAGTACTTC. The variable domain in full, with the rest retrieved from reference TRBV14 and TRBJ2-5, is EAGVTQFPSHSVIEKGQTVTLRCDPISGHDNLYWYRRVMGKEIKFLLHFVKESKQDESGMPNNRFLAERTGGTYSTLKVQPAELEDSGVYFCASSQAETQYFGPGTRLLVL.

This clonotype was detected only a few times. This sequence joins TRBV7-8 and TRBJ1-1; 8 bases match TRBD1. Trimming at V came to 0 bases and at J to 0 bases, leaving 3 bases not matched to a gene. CDR1 and CDR2 (germline): SGHVS, FQNEAQ. There are 16 residues in the CDR3. As DNA, the CDR3 is TGTGCCAGCAGCTTAGCCAGGACAGGGATGAACACTGAAGCTTTCTTT. Translated, it gives CASSLARTGMNTEAFF.

In its sample, this clonotype was seen many times. The chain employs TRBV29-1 and TRBJ1-2, with D possibly matching TRBD1 (5 bases). The germline V and J ends were trimmed by 4 bases and 8 bases, with 14 bases remaining between them. This CDR3 contains 12 residues. Germline V gives CDR1 SQVTM, CDR2 ANQGSEA. The CDR3 nucleotides are TGCAGCGTTGGAAAGCAGGGTTACGGCTACACCTTC. Its protein product is CSVGKQGYGYTF.

This clonotype was observed at least ten times. This chain connects TRBV28 to TRBJ2-1, with D uncertain. V lost 1 base and J lost 5, with 15 bases in between. CDR1 and CDR2 from the germline V gene are MDHEN and SYDVKM. The CDR3 totals 16 residues. CDR3 loop: CASSLFSAGYHNEQFF. Here the CDR3 DNA reads TGTGCCAGCAGTTTATTCTCGGCAGGTTACCACAATGAGCAGTTCTTC.

This clonotype was seen more than once but under ten times. The V and J genes are TRBV12-3 or TRBV12-4 and TRBJ2-4, with D perhaps TRBD2 (6 bases). The CDR3 has 15 residues. Trimming took 5 bases from V and 2 from J, leaving 13 bases between them. This CDR3 reads CASSPTGGSKNIQYF. The CDR3, as DNA: TGTGCCAGCAGTCCTACCGGGGGTTCCAAAAACATTCAGTACTTC.

This sequence joins TRBV28 and TRBJ1-1; D might be TRBD1 (6 bases). The CDR3 length is 14 residues. Trimming took 5 bases from V and 3 from J, leaving 13 bases between them. CDR1 is MDHEN, CDR2 SYDVKM, per germline. The CDR3 sequence is CASSPVQGYTEAFF. Written as DNA, the CDR3 is TGTGCCAGCAGTCCGGTTCAGGGGTACACTGAAGCTTTCTTT.

This clonotype was recorded at least ten times. J is TRBJ1-5 and V is TRBV27; TRBD1 aligns across 7 bases. Losses at the gene ends were 4 bases for V and 3 bases for J; bases not matched to a gene: 3. Germline V lookup: CDR1 MNHEY, CDR2 SMNVEV (reference sequence). This CDR3 is built from 14 residues. CDR3 amino acids: CASSSRGYNQPQHF. The CDR3 DNA reads TGTGCCAGCAGTTCCAGGGGGTACAATCAGCCCCAGCATTTT.

Only a few counts were recorded for this clonotype. The chain joins TRBV28 to TRBJ2-1; D unresolved. V was trimmed by 4 bases and J by 0 bases, leaving 16 bases between them. Germline loops: CDR1 MDHEN, CDR2 SYDVKM. CDR3 length: 17 amino acids. The CDR3 loop is CASSSLTQTSSYNEQFF. DNA for the CDR3: TGTGCCAGCAGTTCCTTGACACAAACAAGCTCCTACAATGAGCAGTTCTTC.

The chain employs TRBV11-2 and TRBJ1-4, with 9 bases fitting TRBD1. There are 14 residues in the CDR3. Germline V gene lookup returns CDR1 SGHAT and CDR2 FQNNGV. The junction had 12 bases not matched to a gene; V was cut back by 5 bases and J by 14 bases. CDR3 protein: CASSNTGGALGLFF. CDR3 bases: TGTGCCAGCAGCAACACAGGGGGCGCGTTGGGTCTGTTTTTT. The full variable domain, completed using reference TRBV11-2 and TRBJ1-4, is EAGVAQSPRYKIIEKRQSVAFWCNPISGHATLYWYQQILGQGPKLLIQFQNNGVVDDSQLPKDRFSAERLKGVDSTLKIQPAKLEDSAVYLCASSNTGGALGLFFGSGTQLSVL.

This clonotype was counted between two and nine times. V usage is TRBV6-1 and J usage is TRBJ1-2; D may be TRBD1 (6 bases). The germline CDR1 and CDR2 sequences are MNHNS and SASEGT. The CDR3 has 13 amino acids. Between the trimmed V and J ends, which lost 3 bases and 7 bases, there was a span of 12 bases. CDR3 amino acids: CASSDGGGSGYTF. In DNA, the CDR3 is TGTGCCAGCAGTGATGGCGGGGGCTCTGGCTACACCTTC.

This clonotype has just a few counts. The V and J genes are TRBV2 and TRBJ1-1; D gene unclear. CDR3 length: 10 residues. CDR1 is SNHLY and CDR2 is FYNNEI in the germline V gene. The V gene lost 8 bases and the J gene lost 7 bases, with 8 bases spanning the gap. The chain's CDR3 is CASALSEAFF. The CDR3 DNA follows: TGTGCCAGCGCTTTAAGTGAAGCTTTCTTT. The whole variable domain, remainder taken from reference TRBV2 and TRBJ1-1, is EPEVTQTPSHQVTQMGQEVILRCVPISNHLYFYWYRQILGQKVEFLVSFYNNEISEKSEIFDDQFSVERPDGSNFTLKIRSTKLEDSAMYFCASALSEAFFGQGTRLTVV.

This clonotype was seen only a few times. V and J are TRBV12-3 or TRBV12-4 and TRBJ2-1; D call uncertain. V was shortened by 5 bases and J by 2 bases, with 16 bases between the two germline ends. The CDR3 is made up of 16 amino acids. The CDR3 sequence is CASSGRLEVPYNEQFF. DNA of the CDR3: TGTGCCAGCAGTGGCCGCCTAGAGGTCCCCTACAATGAGCAGTTCTTC.